Below, 29 T cell receptor beta chains from the same sample are listed, as sequenced in a study of identifying expanded T cells in peripheral blood. TCRdb's table, derived via immunoSEQ multiplex PCR, lists solely in-frame clones and lacks some. The sample includes about 81,000 clones, 84% of them seen just once. Sequencing was carried out using blood. The receptors here all came from a person aged 18-70 years in good health.

As DNA, the CDR3 is TGTGCCAGCTCACCGTCCAGAAGTTCCAAGCAGCCCCAGCATTTT. Translation: CASSPSRSSKQPQHF. The chain employs TRBV18 and TRBJ1-5, with D uncertain. Trimming left V 3 bases short and J 7 bases short, with 16 bases between. The CDR3 loop spans 15 amino acids. CDR1 and CDR2 (germline): KGHSH, LQKENI.

The rearrangement joins TRBV28 to TRBJ1-5; 7 nucleotides line up with TRBD1. Unmatched junction bases numbered 10, after V lost 4 bases and J lost 10 bases. Germline V gene sequence: CDR1 MDHEN, CDR2 SYDVKM. This CDR3 has 14 residues. DNA of the CDR3: TGTGCCAGCAGTTCCTTGACAGGGACGGACCCCCAGCATTTT. As protein: CASSSLTGTDPQHF.

The CDR3: CASSSPRVYEAFF. As DNA, the CDR3 is TGTGCCAGCAGTTCTCCGCGGGTCTATGAAGCTTTCTTT. The chain recombines TRBV28 with TRBJ1-1, with D unresolved. The CDR3 contains 13 residues. Germline CDR1 is MDHEN and CDR2 is SYDVKM. V shed 4 bases and J shed 7 bases, with 13 bases lying between them.

The chain employs TRBV15 and TRBJ1-1; 8 positions match TRBD1. The V and J ends lost 3 bases and 1 base, in that order; junction bases with no gene match: 13. Germline loops: CDR1 LNHNV, CDR2 YYDKDF (reference sequence). The length of the CDR3 is 18 residues. CDR3 bases: TGTGCCACCAGCAGGTTCCTTGAAACGGACAGGGCGAACACTGAAGCTTTCTTT. Its protein product is CATSRFLETDRANTEAFF.

The gene calls are TRBV9 and TRBJ2-1, with 9 bases matching TRBD2. This CDR3 spans 14 amino acids. The V and J ends lost 4 bases and 7 bases, in that order; junction bases with no gene match: 6. CDR1 SGDLS and CDR2 YYNGEE come from the germline V gene. The CDR3 sequence: CASSYGLAGNEQFF. The DNA of the CDR3 is TGTGCCAGCAGCTACGGGCTAGCGGGGAATGAGCAGTTCTTC.

The CDR3 is CASSLGGQLNTGELFF. CDR3 coding DNA: TGTGCCAGCAGCTTAGGGGGACAGCTAAACACCGGGGAGCTGTTTTTT. This rearrangement joins TRBV7-3 to TRBJ2-2; 7 bases map to TRBD1. The germline CDR1 and CDR2 sequences are SGHTA and FQGTGA. J lost 2 bases, V lost 2 bases, and 5 bases had no gene match. This CDR3 has 16 amino acids.

The V call is TRBV5-1, the J call TRBJ2-6; no definite D call. The CDR3 runs 15 residues. The germline CDR1 and CDR2 sequences are SGHRS and YFSETQ. Deletions cut 2 bases from V and 0 bases from J, with 6 bases between. DNA for the CDR3: TGCGCCAGCAGCTTTGACATCTCTGGGGCCAACGTCCTGACTTTC. It translates to CASSFDISGANVLTF.

Comments on this clone: Other DNA sequences in the same sample also yield this CDR3. The chain uses TRBV28 and TRBJ2-5; D unclear. Germline V gene sequence: CDR1 MDHEN, CDR2 SYDVKM. V was shortened by 8 bases and J by 1 base, with 5 bases between the two germline ends. The CDR3 totals 11 residues. The CDR3 coding sequence is TGTGCCAGCTCTAGCCAAGAGACCCAGTACTTC. It specifies CASSSQETQYF.

This chain connects TRBV19 to TRBJ1-5; no firm D call. Trimming shortened V by 5 bases and J by 3 bases, and 14 bases separated the two germline ends. Looked up from germline, CDR1 is LNHDA and CDR2 is SQIVND (reference sequence). The CDR3 loop spans 15 amino acids. The CDR3: CASSRSGLDNQPQHF. The CDR3 DNA sequence: TGTGCCAGTAGTCGTTCGGGCTTGGACAATCAGCCCCAGCATTTT. The entire variable domain, with the rest obtained from reference TRBV19 and TRBJ1-5, is as follows: DGGITQSPKYLFRKEGQNVTLSCEQNLNHDAMYWYRQDPGQGLRLIYYSQIVNDFQKGDIAEGYSVSREKKESFPLTVTSAQKNPTAFYLCASSRSGLDNQPQHFGDGTRLSIL.

The rearrangement links TRBV7-9 to TRBJ2-5; TRBD1 matches at 7 bases. Germline V gives CDR1 SEHNR, CDR2 FQNEAQ (reference sequence). The CDR3 totals 14 residues. Trimming took 4 bases from V and 5 from J; bases not matched to a gene: 7. CDR3 bases: TGTGCCAGCAGCTCGACCACAGGGGTTGAGACCCAGTACTTC. This codes for CASSSTTGVETQYF.

The sample holds one count of this clone. V usage is TRBV19 and J usage is TRBJ2-7; 9 bases fit TRBD1. The CDR3 sequence is 15 residues long. J was trimmed by 4 bases and V by 1 base; bases with no gene match: 5. Germline CDR1 and CDR2: LNHDA and SQIVND (reference sequence). In nucleotides, the CDR3 is TGTGCCAGTAGTATAGTACTTGGACAGGGGTACGAGCAGTACTTC. This sequence encodes CASSIVLGQGYEQYF.

The CDR3 DNA sequence: TGTGCCAGCAGGGCTGGGGCGTCCGACGTATCAGATACGCAGTATTTT. This translates into CASRAGASDVSDTQYF. V is TRBV5-4 and J is TRBJ2-3; tentative D call: TRBD1 (5 bases). Trimming stripped 5 bases from V and 4 bases from J, with 20 bases between. Germline CDR1 SGHNT, CDR2 YYREEE (reference sequence). This CDR3 is 16 amino acids long.

The chain recombines TRBV4-2 with TRBJ2-1; 7 bases agree with TRBD2. The CDR3 totals 18 residues. V was pared by 0 bases and J by 0 bases, with 8 bases of the junction left unmatched. The germline gives CDR1 LGHNA, CDR2 YNFKEQ. CDR3 in DNA: TGTGCCAGCAGCCAAGAATTATTTGCTAGCGGCTCCTACAATGAGCAGTTCTTC. This sequence encodes CASSQELFASGSYNEQFF.

The genes are TRBV29-1 and TRBJ1-1; D remains ambiguous. V gave up 2 bases and J gave up 0 bases, with 7 bases separating them. Germline V gene sequence: CDR1 SQVTM, CDR2 ANQGSEA. There are 13 residues in the CDR3. CDR3 in DNA: TGCAGCGTTGAACCCCTAATGAACACTGAAGCTTTCTTT. Translating gives CSVEPLMNTEAFF.

The sample holds many counts of this clone. V and J are TRBV7-2 and TRBJ2-5; D is perhaps TRBD1 or TRBD2 (5 bases each). Germline values: CDR1 SGHTA, CDR2 FQGNSA. The V end lost 4 bases, the J end lost 4 bases, and 10 bases lay between the germline ends. The CDR3 covers 13 residues. This CDR3 is CASSSRGAETQYF. CDR3 bases: TGTGCCAGCAGCTCCAGAGGGGCAGAGACCCAGTACTTC.

This clone was detected a few times. V is TRBV6-1 and J is TRBJ1-5; perhaps TRBD1 as D (5 bases). The germline gives CDR1 MNHNS, CDR2 SASEGT. With 0 bases removed from V and 5 bases from J, the gap between germline ends came to 14 bases. The CDR3 totals 16 residues. CDR3 in amino acids: CASSEALTGTDQPQHF. The CDR3 DNA reads TGTGCCAGCAGTGAAGCACTCACAGGTACGGATCAGCCCCAGCATTTT.

The V call is TRBV2, the J call TRBJ2-5; D is undetermined. The CDR3 length is 11 residues. The V end lost 6 bases, the J end lost 1 base, and 3 bases lay between the germline ends. Germline assignment: CDR1 SNHLY and CDR2 FYNNEI. The CDR3 is CASRAQETQYF. As DNA, the CDR3 is TGTGCCAGCAGAGCCCAAGAGACCCAGTACTTC.

The V gene is TRBV4-3, the J gene TRBJ2-7; TRBD2 might be the D (5 bases). CDR1 LGHNA and CDR2 YSLEER come from the germline V gene. V lost 0 bases to trimming and J lost 6 bases, with 15 bases between them. The CDR3 covers 15 residues. CDR3 sequence: CASSQEFGEVGEQYF. CDR3 sequence (DNA): TGCGCCAGCAGCCAAGAATTCGGGGAAGTGGGCGAGCAGTACTTC.

This sequence joins TRBV9 and TRBJ1-1, with TRBD1 as a possible D gene (5 bases). The V and J ends lost 0 bases and 3 bases respectively, with 12 bases between them. The CDR3 spans 15 residues. CDR1 and CDR2 (germline): SGDLS, YYNGEE. The CDR3 nucleotides read TGTGCCAGCAGCGTAGGGGGCCGGGCGGACACTGAAGCTTTCTTT. Encoded protein: CASSVGGRADTEAFF.

This rearrangement joins TRBV28 to TRBJ2-7; D gene uncertain. Germline assignment: CDR1 MDHEN and CDR2 SYDVKM. The V end was cut by 1 base, the J end by 0 bases, with 7 bases between. The CDR3 loop spans 14 amino acids. The chain's CDR3 is CASSLSVTSYEQYF. DNA of the CDR3: TGTGCCAGCAGTTTATCGGTGACCTCCTACGAGCAGTACTTC.

The table lists this clone with a few counts. The chain employs TRBV5-4 and TRBJ2-3, with D perhaps matching TRBD2 (5 bases). Germline V gene data show CDR1 as SGHNT and CDR2 as YYREEE (reference sequence). Trimming removed 1 base at V and 4 bases at J, with 10 bases between. The CDR3 runs 14 residues. CDR3 in amino acids: CASSLSRGSDTQYF. The CDR3 DNA reads TGTGCCAGCAGCTTGTCTCGGGGTTCAGATACGCAGTATTTT.

V and J are TRBV30 and TRBJ2-5; D uncertain. Trimming removed 3 bases at V and 0 bases at J, with 11 bases between. The CDR3 loop spans 14 amino acids. Germline V gene data show CDR1 as GTSNPN and CDR2 as SVGIG (reference sequence). CDR3 DNA sequence: TGTGCCTGGAGCCAATACAGATACCAAGAGACCCAGTACTTC. Translated: CAWSQYRYQETQYF.

The V gene is TRBV9, the J gene TRBJ1-1, with D tentatively TRBD1 (5 bases). The CDR3 sequence is 19 residues long. Germline CDR1 SGDLS, CDR2 YYNGEE. Between the trimmed V and J ends, which lost 0 bases and 0 bases, there was a span of 21 bases. The CDR3 DNA reads TGTGCCAGCAGCGTAGACGGGCAGGAGAGGGGCAGGATGAACACTGAAGCTTTCTTT. Its protein product is CASSVDGQERGRMNTEAFF.

As to this clone: A read error may account for a junction end that differs from germline. The chain couples TRBV28 to TRBJ2-7, with 8 nucleotides matching TRBD1. Germline assignment: CDR1 MDHEN and CDR2 SYDVKM. The CDR3 is made up of 14 amino acids. In DNA, the CDR3 is TGTGCCAGCAGGGCGGCCGGGACAGGATTTTATAGTGACTTC. This translates into CASRAAGTGFYSDF.

The chain uses TRBV7-2 and TRBJ2-7, with TRBD1 identical over 10 bases. The CDR3 sequence is 17 residues long. Losses at the gene ends were 5 bases for V and 3 bases for J; bases not matched to a gene: 13. From germline, CDR1 is SGHTA and CDR2 FQGNSA. The CDR3 spells CASSPGPMGTGVYEQYF. The CDR3 DNA is TGTGCCAGCAGCCCAGGACCGATGGGGACAGGGGTCTACGAGCAGTACTTC.

The chain recombines TRBV6-5 with TRBJ2-1, with 7 positions matching TRBD1. V trimming: 0 bases; J trimming: 8 bases; junction bases outside the gene matches: 7. The CDR3 has 15 residues. CDR1 MNHEY and CDR2 SVGAGI come from the germline V gene. The CDR3 is CASSYSAGGGDEQFF. For the CDR3, the DNA is TGTGCCAGCAGTTACTCGGCAGGGGGTGGCGATGAGCAGTTCTTC.

A remark on this clone: Other nucleotide sequences from this sample produce the same CDR3. The chain links TRBV7-2 to TRBJ2-1; 13 bases align to TRBD2. CDR1 and CDR2 from the germline V gene are SGHTA and FQGNSA. V lost 1 base, J lost 4 bases, and 4 bases stayed unmatched. The CDR3 consists of 17 residues. The chain's CDR3 is CASSLVRLAGGYNEQFF. The CDR3 bases are TGTGCCAGCAGCTTAGTCCGACTAGCGGGAGGATACAATGAGCAGTTCTTC.

This chain connects TRBV9 to TRBJ2-1; unclear D gene. Germline CDR1 reads SGDLS; CDR2 reads YYNGEE. The V end lost 0 bases, the J end lost 5 bases, and 6 bases lay between the germline ends. The CDR3 contains 13 residues. The CDR3 DNA reads TGTGCCAGCAGCGTAGACAGAAACAATGAGCAGTTCTTC. It translates to CASSVDRNNEQFF.

The gene calls are TRBV29-1 and TRBJ2-2; a possible D gene is TRBD2 (6 bases). V lost 4 bases, J lost 6 bases, and 15 bases lay in between. Germline V gene lookup returns CDR1 SQVTM and CDR2 ANQGSEA. This CDR3 is 14 amino acids long. The CDR3 sequence is CSVAREKDAGELFF. CDR3 DNA: TGCAGCGTTGCCCGGGAGAAGGATGCCGGGGAGCTGTTTTTT.